The present T cell receptor beta chain was sequenced within a study of graft-versus-host responses after intestinal transplantation. Study findings and constraints: Subjects displaying graft-donor T cell macrochimerism possessed elevated graft-versus-host to host-versus-graft clonal ratios inside allografts.

Sequencing used immunoSEQ multiplex PCR; TCRdb keeps in-frame clones, though not all of them. The sample lists around 87,000 clones; just under 95% were seen once. Concerning this clone itself: Its antigen is as yet unknown.

With V trimmed by 0 bases and J by 0 bases, 6 bases remained unmatched. The CDR3 sequence is 18 residues long. Germline-derived CDR1 and CDR2 are KGHSH and LQKENI. V and J are TRBV18 and TRBJ2-2; 8 positions agree with TRBD2. Sequencing was performed on unstimulated CD8+ T cells sorted from spleen or lymph node cells, taken before transplant. The receptor was derived from a human donor who was the organ donor for an intestinal transplant. The CDR3 bases are TGTGCCAGCTCACCACCAGCGGGGGAAGCCGCGAACACCGGGGAGCTGTTTTTT. Encoded protein: CASSPPAGEAANTGELFF.